This T cell receptor beta chain was observed in a study of blood T cell repertoires in COVID-19. Study overall: The United States, Italy and Spain provided the acute and convalescent COVID-19 samples. In each case, the material was cDNA or gDNA derived from T cells, B-cell-depleted T cells, or PBMCs.

As handled by the study authors: Using reference gene primer amplification, nucleated cell counts were estimated. This table comes from immunoSEQ multiplex PCR, and its TCRdb copy is limited to in-frame clones, with some not included. V and J calls and clone size are copied from that table; D and trimming were computed from the DNA. The sample records about 350,000 clones, 75% to 90% being singletons. Sequencing was performed on peripheral blood. This sequence originates from a woman between 50 and 59 years old with COVID-19, enrolled during active disease.

The CDR3, as DNA: TGCGCCAGCAGCGGCTCCCGGGGAGGCCTAGCGGGAGTATCCTACAATGAGCAGTTCTTC. Translated, it gives CASSGSRGGLAGVSYNEQFF. The rearrangement links TRBV4-1 to TRBJ2-1, with TRBD2 matching 10 bases. V gave up 5 bases and J gave up 1 base; unmatched junction bases: 17. CDR1 MGHRA and CDR2 YSYEKL come from the germline V gene. This CDR3 spans 20 amino acids.